This T cell receptor beta chain was found in a study of T cells in Graves' hyperthyroidism and ophthalmopathy. Per germline, CDR1 SGHRS and CDR2 YFSETQ. The germline V and J ends were trimmed by 6 bases and 2 bases, with 18 bases remaining between them. This CDR3 has 15 amino acids. Amplified regions were TCR beta CDR3 sequences from RNA transcripts. The HTBI set primed first-round TCR CDR3 RT-PCR. MiXCR, applied by TCRdb to the multiplex PCR reads, yields one record per CDR3 protein. The profile covers 350,000 or so distinct CDR3 sequences, with around a fifth appearing a single time and about 50% taken by the ten largest. Newly diagnosed patients aged 18 to 65 had hyperthyroidism of under 2 months' duration.

This chain links TRBV5-1 with TRBJ2-7, with unresolved D. The sequenced sample consisted of blood. The origin of this receptor is a woman aged 45-59 years with Graves' hyperthyroidism. CDR3 residues: CASNLSPDGPYEQYF. CDR3 DNA sequence: TGCGCCAGCAACCTGAGCCCAGACGGACCCTACGAGCAGTACTTC.